This record concerns one T cell receptor beta chain sequence. Its antigen is not known. The authors generated TCR beta cDNA through 5'RACE template switching with UMIs. TCRdb reanalyzed the 5' RACE reads and collapses them to one entry per CDR3 protein, without DNA. This listing includes a few hundred thousand distinct CDR3 sequences. This sample was taken from a study of T cells expressing NK-cell markers. Study-wide findings and caveats: There were a handful of donors in whom these clonotypes also led the CD3+CD56-NKG2C+ fraction. More than 5 donors had dominant NKG2C+ clonotypes that comprised about 1.0-7.5% of their CD8+ T cells.

CDR1 and CDR2 (germline): SGHRS, YFSETQ. The CDR3 has 14 amino acids. This chain links TRBV5-1 with TRBJ2-5. The sample taken for sequencing was blood T cells: a sorted CD56 or NKG2C T cell subset, CD4+ or CD8+ T cells, or bulk PBMC T cells (not recorded which). The sequence was collected from a man aged 18-70 years in good health. This chain's CDR3 is CASSLGPSQETQYF.